Included here is one TCR beta chain sequence, with context. The antigen is undetermined. The sample comes from a study of regulatory and conventional T cells in RAG deficiency. Study-level points and caveats: Omenn patients showed >75% Treg-Tconv overlap and shorter CDR3 lengths.

Germline CDR1 and CDR2: MGHRA and YSYEKL. The CDR3 loop spans 15 amino acids. V was pared by 4 bases and J by 3 bases, with 5 bases of the junction left unmatched. Sequencing used immunoSEQ multiplex PCR; TCRdb keeps in-frame clones, though not all of them. The table lists some 6,100 clones, just under 95% of them singletons. Sample: CD8+ T cells sorted from blood. This chain joins TRBV4-1 and TRBJ2-7; 11 nucleotides align to TRBD2. The receptor comes from a human donor with RAG deficiency presenting as severe combined immunodeficiency. Here the CDR3 DNA reads TGCGCCAGCAGCCGCCTGACTAGCGGGGTCTACGAGCAGTACTTC. As protein: CASSRLTSGVYEQYF.